This TCR beta chain comes out of a study of memory CD4+ T cells and cytomegalovirus serostatus. Whole-study context: Donors were healthy Belgian adults, under 10 CMV seropositive and under 30 seronegative.

Study results and limitations: Each of approximately 70 CMV-associated TCRbeta sequences occurred in one to five individuals.

The repertoire was sequenced with immunoSEQ multiplex PCR; TCRdb's copy has only in-frame clones and lacks some. The table shows around 50,000 clones, with around four fifths occurring only once. CDR1 and CDR2 (germline): LNHNV, YYDKDF (reference sequence). The CDR3 loop spans 13 amino acids. V dropped 5 bases and J dropped 8 bases, with 12 bases sitting between them. Single viable CD3+CD4+CD8-CD45RO+ cells were sorted as the memory CD4+ T cells. This clone was seen more than once but under ten times. Its antigen is not known. The material sequenced was memory CD4+ T cells from blood. The chain has TRBV15 and TRBJ1-4; tentative D call: TRBD1 (6 bases). This clonotype was sampled from an adult in good health and CMV-seropositive. This CDR3 reads CATSPQGREKLFF. DNA for the CDR3: TGTGCCACCAGCCCACAGGGTCGGGAAAAACTGTTTTTT.